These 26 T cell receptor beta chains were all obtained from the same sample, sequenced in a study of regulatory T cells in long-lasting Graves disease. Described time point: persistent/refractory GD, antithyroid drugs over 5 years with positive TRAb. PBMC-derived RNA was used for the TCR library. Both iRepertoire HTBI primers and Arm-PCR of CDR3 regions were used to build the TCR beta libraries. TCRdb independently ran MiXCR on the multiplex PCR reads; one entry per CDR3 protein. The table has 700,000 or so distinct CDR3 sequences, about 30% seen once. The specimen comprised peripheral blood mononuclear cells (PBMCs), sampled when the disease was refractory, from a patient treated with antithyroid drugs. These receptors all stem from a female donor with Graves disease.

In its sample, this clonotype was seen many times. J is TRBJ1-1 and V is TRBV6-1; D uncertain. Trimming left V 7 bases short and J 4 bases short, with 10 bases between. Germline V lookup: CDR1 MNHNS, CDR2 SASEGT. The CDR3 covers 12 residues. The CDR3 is CASISKVTEAFF. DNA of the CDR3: TGTGCCAGCATCTCTAAGGTCACTGAAGCTTTCTTT.

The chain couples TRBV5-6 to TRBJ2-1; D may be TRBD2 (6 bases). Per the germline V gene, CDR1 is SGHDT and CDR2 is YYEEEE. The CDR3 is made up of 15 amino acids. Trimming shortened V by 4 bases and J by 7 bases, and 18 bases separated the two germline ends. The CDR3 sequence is CASSPIGREGNEQFF. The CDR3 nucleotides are TGTGCCAGCAGCCCCATCGGGCGGGAAGGAAATGAGCAGTTCTTC. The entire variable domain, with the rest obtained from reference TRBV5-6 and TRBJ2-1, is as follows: DAGVTQSPTHLIKTRGQQVTLRCSPKSGHDTVSWYQQALGQGPQFIFQYYEEEERQRGNFPDRFSGHQFPNYSSELNVNALLLGDSALYLCASSPIGREGNEQFFGPGTRLTVL.

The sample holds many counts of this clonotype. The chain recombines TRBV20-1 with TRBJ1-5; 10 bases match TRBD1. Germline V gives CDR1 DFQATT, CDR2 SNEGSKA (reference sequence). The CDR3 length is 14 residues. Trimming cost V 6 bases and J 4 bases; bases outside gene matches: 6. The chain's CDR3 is CSAQRDRGNQPQHF. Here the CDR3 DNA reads TGCAGTGCCCAGCGGGACAGGGGAAATCAGCCCCAGCATTTT.

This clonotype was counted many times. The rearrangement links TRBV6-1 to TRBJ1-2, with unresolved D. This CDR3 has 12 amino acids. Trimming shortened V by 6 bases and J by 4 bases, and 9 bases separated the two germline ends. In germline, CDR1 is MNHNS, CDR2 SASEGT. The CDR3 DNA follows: TGTGCCAGCAGCCTGAAAGTCTATGGCTACACCTTC. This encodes CASSLKVYGYTF.

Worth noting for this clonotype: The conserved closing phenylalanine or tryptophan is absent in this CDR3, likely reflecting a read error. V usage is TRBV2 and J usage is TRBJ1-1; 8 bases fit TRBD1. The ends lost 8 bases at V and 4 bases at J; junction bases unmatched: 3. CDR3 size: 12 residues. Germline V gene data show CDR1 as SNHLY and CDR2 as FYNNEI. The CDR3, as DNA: TGTGCCAGCGGACAGGGCGGCACTGAAGCTTTCGTT. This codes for CASGQGGTEAFV.

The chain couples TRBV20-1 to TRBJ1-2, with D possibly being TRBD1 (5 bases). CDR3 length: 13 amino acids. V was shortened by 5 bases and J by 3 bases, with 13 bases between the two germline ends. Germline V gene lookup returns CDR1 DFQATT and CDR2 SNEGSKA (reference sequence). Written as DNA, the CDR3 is TGCAGTGCTGGACCAGACAGTGACTATGGCTACACCTTC. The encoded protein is CSAGPDSDYGYTF.

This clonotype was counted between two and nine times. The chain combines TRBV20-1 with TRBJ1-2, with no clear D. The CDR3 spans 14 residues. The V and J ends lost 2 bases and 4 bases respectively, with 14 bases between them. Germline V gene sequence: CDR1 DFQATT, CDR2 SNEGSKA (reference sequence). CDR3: CSARPRQLPYGYTF. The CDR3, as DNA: TGCAGTGCTAGACCCAGACAACTACCCTATGGCTACACCTTC.

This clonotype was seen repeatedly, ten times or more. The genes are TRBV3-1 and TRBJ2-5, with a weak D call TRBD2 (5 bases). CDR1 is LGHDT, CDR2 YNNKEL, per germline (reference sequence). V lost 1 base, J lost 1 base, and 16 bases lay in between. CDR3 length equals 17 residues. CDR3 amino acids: CASSQAWSGSPQETQYF. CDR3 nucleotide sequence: TGTGCCAGCAGCCAAGCTTGGAGCGGCTCACCCCAAGAGACCCAGTACTTC.

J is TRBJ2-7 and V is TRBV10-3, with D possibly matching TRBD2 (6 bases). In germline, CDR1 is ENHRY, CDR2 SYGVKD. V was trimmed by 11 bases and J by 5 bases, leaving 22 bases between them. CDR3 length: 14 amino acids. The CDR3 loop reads CADYGGVDGDEQYF. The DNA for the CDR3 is TGTGCCGATTACGGGGGAGTTGATGGAGACGAGCAGTACTTC.

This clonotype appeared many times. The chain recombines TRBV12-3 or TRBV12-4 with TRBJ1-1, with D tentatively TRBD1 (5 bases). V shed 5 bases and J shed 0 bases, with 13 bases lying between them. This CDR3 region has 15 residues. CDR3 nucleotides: TGTGCCAGCAGTCCTCGGGACCCGGTGAACACTGAAGCTTTCTTT. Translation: CASSPRDPVNTEAFF.

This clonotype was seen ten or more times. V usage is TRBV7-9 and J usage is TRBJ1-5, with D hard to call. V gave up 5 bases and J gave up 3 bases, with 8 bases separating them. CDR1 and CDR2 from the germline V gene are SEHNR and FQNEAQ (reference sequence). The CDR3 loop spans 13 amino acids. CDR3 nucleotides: TGTGCCAGCAGCCCAGGTGCCAATCAGCCCCAGCATTTT. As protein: CASSPGANQPQHF.

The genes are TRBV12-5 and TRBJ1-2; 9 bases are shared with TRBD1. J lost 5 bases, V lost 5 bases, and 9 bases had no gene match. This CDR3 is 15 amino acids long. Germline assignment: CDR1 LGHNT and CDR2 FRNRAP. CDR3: CASGTQGAHFYGYTF. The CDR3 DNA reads TGTGCTAGTGGTACACAGGGGGCGCATTTTTATGGCTACACCTTC. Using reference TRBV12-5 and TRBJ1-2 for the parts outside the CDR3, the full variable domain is DARVTQTPRHKVTEMGQEVTMRCQPILGHNTVFWYRQTMMQGLELLAYFRNRAPLDDSGMPKDRFSAEMPDATLATLKIQPSEPRDSAVYFCASGTQGAHFYGYTFGSGTRLTVV.

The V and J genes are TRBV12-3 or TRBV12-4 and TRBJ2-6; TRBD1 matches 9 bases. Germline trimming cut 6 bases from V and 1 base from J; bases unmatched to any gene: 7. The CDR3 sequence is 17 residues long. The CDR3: CASRGGQGWSGANVLTF. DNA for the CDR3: TGTGCCAGCAGGGGAGGACAGGGGTGGTCTGGGGCCAACGTCCTGACTTTC.

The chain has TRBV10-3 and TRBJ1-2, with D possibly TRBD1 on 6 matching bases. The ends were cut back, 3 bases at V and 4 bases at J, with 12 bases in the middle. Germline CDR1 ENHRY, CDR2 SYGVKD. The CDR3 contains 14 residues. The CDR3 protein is CAISDGGGPYGYTF. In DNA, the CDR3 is TGTGCCATCAGTGACGGTGGGGGGCCCTATGGCTACACCTTC.

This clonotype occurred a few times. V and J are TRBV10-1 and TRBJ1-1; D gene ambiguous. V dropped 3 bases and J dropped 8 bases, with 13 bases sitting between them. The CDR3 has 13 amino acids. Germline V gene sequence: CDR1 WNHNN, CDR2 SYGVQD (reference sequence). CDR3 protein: CASSEKESREAFF. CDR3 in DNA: TGCGCCAGCAGTGAAAAAGAGTCCAGGGAAGCTTTCTTT.

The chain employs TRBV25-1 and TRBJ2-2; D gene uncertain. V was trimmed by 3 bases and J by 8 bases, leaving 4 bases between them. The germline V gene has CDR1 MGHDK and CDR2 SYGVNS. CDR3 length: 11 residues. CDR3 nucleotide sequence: TGTGCCAGCAGTGACCGGGGGGAGCTGTTTTTT. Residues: CASSDRGELFF.

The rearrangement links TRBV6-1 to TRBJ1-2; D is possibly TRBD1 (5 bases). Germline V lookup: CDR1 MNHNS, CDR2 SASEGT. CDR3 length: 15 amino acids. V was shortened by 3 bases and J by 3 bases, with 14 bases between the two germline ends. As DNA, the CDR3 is TGTGCCAGCAGTGACGCAGGGAGGTTGGACTATGGCTACACCTTC. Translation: CASSDAGRLDYGYTF.

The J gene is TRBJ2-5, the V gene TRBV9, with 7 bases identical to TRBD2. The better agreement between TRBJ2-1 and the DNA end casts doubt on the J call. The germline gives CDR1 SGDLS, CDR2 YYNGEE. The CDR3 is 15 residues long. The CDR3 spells CASSVVGEGNNEQFF. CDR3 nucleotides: TGTGCCAGCAGCGTAGTGGGGGAGGGCAACAATGAGCAGTTCTTC.

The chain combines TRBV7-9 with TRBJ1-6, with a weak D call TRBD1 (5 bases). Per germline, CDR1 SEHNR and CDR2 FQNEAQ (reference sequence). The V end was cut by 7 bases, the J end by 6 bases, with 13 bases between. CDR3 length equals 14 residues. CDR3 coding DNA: TGTGCCAGCACCCAGGGAAGCGGTAATTCACCCCTCCACTTT. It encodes CASTQGSGNSPLHF.

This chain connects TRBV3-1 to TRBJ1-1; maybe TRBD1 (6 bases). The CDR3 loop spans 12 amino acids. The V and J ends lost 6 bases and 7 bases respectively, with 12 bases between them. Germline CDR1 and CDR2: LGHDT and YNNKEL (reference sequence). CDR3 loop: CASSRGQIEAFF. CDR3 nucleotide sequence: TGTGCCAGCAGTCGAGGACAGATTGAAGCTTTCTTT.

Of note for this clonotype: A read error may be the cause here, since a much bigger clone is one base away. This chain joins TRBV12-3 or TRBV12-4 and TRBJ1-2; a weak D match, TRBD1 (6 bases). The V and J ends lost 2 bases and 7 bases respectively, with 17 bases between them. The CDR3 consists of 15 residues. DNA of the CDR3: TGTGCCAGCAGTTTATCGAGACAGGCAAACGGTGGCTACACCTTC. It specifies CASSLSRQANGGYTF.

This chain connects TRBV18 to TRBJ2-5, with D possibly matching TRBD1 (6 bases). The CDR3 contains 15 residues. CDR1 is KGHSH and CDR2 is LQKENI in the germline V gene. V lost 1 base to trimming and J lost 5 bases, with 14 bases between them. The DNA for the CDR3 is TGTGCCAGCTCACCACTGGAACAGGGTGGTGAGACCCAGTACTTC. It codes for CASSPLEQGGETQYF.

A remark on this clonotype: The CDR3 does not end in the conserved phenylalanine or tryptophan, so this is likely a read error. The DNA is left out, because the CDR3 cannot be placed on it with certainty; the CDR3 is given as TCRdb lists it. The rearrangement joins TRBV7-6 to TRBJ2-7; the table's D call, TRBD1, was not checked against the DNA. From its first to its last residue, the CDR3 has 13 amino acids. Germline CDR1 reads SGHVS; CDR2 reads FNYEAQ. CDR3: CASSLGPDTPLVL.

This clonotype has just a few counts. As DNA, the CDR3 is TGTGCCAGCAGTTTTAAAAGGGGCGGGTTCACTGAAGCTTTCTTT. Translation: CASSFKRGGFTEAFF. The chain recombines TRBV12-3 or TRBV12-4 with TRBJ1-1; D may be TRBD1 (5 bases). This CDR3 is built from 15 residues. V lost 3 bases to trimming and J lost 4 bases, with 15 bases between them.

The CDR3: CAIRAGGAEAFF. Here the CDR3 DNA reads TGTGCCATCAGGGCAGGGGGGGCTGAAGCTTTCTTT. The rearrangement joins TRBV10-3 to TRBJ1-1; 7 nucleotides match TRBD1. The V gene end was trimmed by 6 bases and the J gene end by 6 bases; junction bases not matched to a gene: 4. Looked up from germline, CDR1 is ENHRY and CDR2 is SYGVKD. This CDR3 is built from 12 residues.

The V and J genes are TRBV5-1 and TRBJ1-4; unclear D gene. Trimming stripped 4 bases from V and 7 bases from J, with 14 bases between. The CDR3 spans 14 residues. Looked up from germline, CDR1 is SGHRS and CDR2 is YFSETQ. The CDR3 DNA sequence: TGCGCCAGCAGCCCCGGACTGGATCGTGAAAAACTGTTTTTT. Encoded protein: CASSPGLDREKLFF.